This TCR beta chain originates from a study of T cells in Graves' hyperthyroidism and ophthalmopathy. Researchers took RNA transcripts and amplified the TCR beta CDR3 regions from them. Initially, a first-round RT-PCR of the TCR CDR3 employed the HTBI primer set. TCRdb reprocessed the multiplex PCR reads via MiXCR and lists one record per CDR3 protein. This sample has a few hundred thousand distinct CDR3 sequences, with about a sixth found just once. Germline V gene lookup returns CDR1 SGHTA and CDR2 FQGNSA. V gave up 6 bases and J gave up 6 bases, with 20 bases separating them. The CDR3 runs to 15 residues. The source of the PBMCs was 10 ml of fresh peripheral blood. This clonotype was seen a few times.

This sequence joins TRBV7-2 and TRBJ2-5; D gene ambiguous. The receptor was isolated from a woman between 35 and 50 years old with Graves' ophthalmopathy. Sequenced input: blood. The CDR3 nucleotides are TGTGCCAGCAGGATAACCTCGATGCAGGCGAAGACCCAGTACTTC. It specifies CASRITSMQAKTQYF.